These T cell receptor beta chains were read from a single sample in a study of blood T cell repertoires in COVID-19. Profiled with immunoSEQ multiplex PCR; TCRdb holds only in-frame clones, not every one. This table holds 440,000 or so clones, approximately 89% found once. The material sequenced was peripheral blood. Receptor source: a woman aged 35 to 49 with COVID-19, enrolled during active disease. Each CDR3 is given with its conserved first and last residue. Each record gives: clone size, D gene, J gene, V gene, CDR3 protein, CDR3 DNA. The D gene is left open where the match is weak. The size field is filled for only some rows; it gives once, few, many or a size class.

size: -; D: -; J: TRBJ2-7; V: TRBV9; CDR3: CASSVGTTLAYEQYF; DNA: TGTGCCAGCAGCGTCGGGACAACCTTGGCCTACGAGCAGTACTTC
size: -; D: -; J: TRBJ1-4; V: TRBV27; CDR3: CASSLSMEDEKLFF; DNA: TGTGCCAGCAGTTTATCGATGGAGGATGAAAAACTGTTTTTT
size: few; D: TRBD1; J: TRBJ1-1; V: TRBV7-9; CDR3: CASSRSPTGGTEAFF; DNA: TGTGCCAGCAGCCGGTCCCCGACAGGGGGCACTGAAGCTTTCTTT
size: once; D: -; J: TRBJ1-3; V: TRBV4-3; CDR3: CASSQDGGSGFSGNTIYF; DNA: TGCGCCAGCAGCCAAGATGGAGGAAGTGGATTCTCTGGAAACACCATATATTTT
size: -; D: -; J: TRBJ1-6; V: TRBV27; CDR3: CASTEPAPNSPLHF; DNA: TGTGCCAGCACGGAGCCAGCCCCAAATTCACCCCTCCACTTT
size: few; D: TRBD1; J: TRBJ1-3; V: TRBV10-3; CDR3: CAIRDRVADGNTIYF; DNA: TGTGCCATCAGGGACAGGGTGGCGGACGGAAACACCATATATTTT
size: -; D: TRBD2; J: TRBJ2-4; V: TRBV19; CDR3: CASSIRTSGAKNIQYF; DNA: TGTGCCAGTAGTATAAGGACTAGCGGGGCCAAAAACATTCAGTACTTC
size: -; D: TRBD2; J: TRBJ2-5; V: TRBV29-1; CDR3: CSVEPGLGQTQYF; DNA: TGCAGCGTCGAACCGGGACTAGGGCAGACCCAGTACTTC
size: -; D: TRBD1; J: TRBJ2-1; V: TRBV10-3; CDR3: CAIPGQGSYNEQFF; DNA: TGTGCCATTCCGGGACAGGGGTCCTACAATGAGCAGTTCTTC
size: once; D: -; J: TRBJ2-7; V: TRBV7-2; CDR3: CASSLIWGDEQYF; DNA: TGTGCCAGCAGCTTAATATGGGGAGACGAGCAGTACTTC
size: -; D: -; J: TRBJ2-5; V: TRBV19; CDR3: CASSTPRELGETQYF; DNA: TGTGCCAGTAGTACCCCTCGGGAGCTCGGCGAGACCCAGTACTTC
size: -; D: TRBD2; J: TRBJ2-7; V: TRBV28; CDR3: CASSFTSGRASYEQYF; DNA: TGTGCCAGCAGTTTCACTAGCGGGAGGGCCTCCTACGAGCAGTACTTC
size: -; D: TRBD1; J: TRBJ2-2; V: TRBV7-9; CDR3: CASSFEGAIAGELFF; DNA: TGTGCCAGCAGCTTTGAGGGGGCGATTGCCGGGGAGCTGTTTTTT
size: -; D: -; J: TRBJ1-6; V: TRBV5-4; CDR3: CASSLAGYNSPLHF; DNA: TGTGCCAGCAGCTTGGCGGGTTATAATTCACCCCTCCACTTT
size: -; D: -; J: TRBJ2-5; V: TRBV9; CDR3: CASSVAIQETQYF; DNA: TGTGCCAGCAGCGTAGCCATCCAAGAGACCCAGTACTTC
size: -; D: -; J: TRBJ1-5; V: TRBV6-4; CDR3: CASSDNRRESYSNQPQHF; DNA: TGTGCCAGCAGTGATAACAGGAGAGAATCATATAGCAATCAGCCCCAGCATTTT
size: -; D: TRBD1; J: TRBJ1-1; V: TRBV4-3; CDR3: CASSQRTGPNTEAFF; DNA: TGCGCCAGCAGCCAGAGGACAGGGCCGAACACTGAAGCTTTCTTT
size: -; D: -; J: TRBJ1-2; V: TRBV5-6; CDR3: CASSSIALLYYGYTF; DNA: TGTGCCAGCAGCTCTATTGCCCTGTTGTACTATGGCTACACCTTC
size: -; D: -; J: TRBJ2-3; V: TRBV2; CDR3: CASSGGARGTDTQYF; DNA: TGTGCCAGCAGTGGAGGAGCTAGAGGCACAGATACGCAGTATTTT
size: -; D: -; J: TRBJ1-6; V: TRBV14; CDR3: CASSQDRLPNSPLHF; DNA: TGTGCCAGCAGCCAAGATCGACTCCCAAATTCACCCCTCCACTTT